What follows describes a single TCR beta chain. It lacks a known antigen. Base qualities are not at hand, and no much larger clone is one base apart. Repertoires were sampled repeatedly over the course of chemoradiotherapy, so clonal expansion could be followed in the tumor microenvironment. These data come from a study of chemoradiotherapy in HPV16-positive cancers (dated by TCRdb to between 2021 and 2024). General notes on the study: Functional T-cell assays on cells from two HPV16-positive patients defined candidate HPV-specific T-cell clones and common TCR motifs. The study asked whether T-cell immunity against the HPV oncoproteins E6 and E7 changes during chemoradiotherapy and whether it affects survival. The candidate HPV-specific TCRs and motifs were then tracked in TCR repertoires from roughly 86 patients with HPV-related cancers.

Results the study describes overall, beyond this receptor: Expansion of candidate HPV-specific clones and E7-related TCR motifs was observed in the tumor microenvironment during treatment, whereas no such expansion was observed for non-HPV-specific T cells. The survival association was reported for HPV16-positive patients, and the functional definition of HPV-specific T cells was derived from only a couple of HPV16-positive patients. In HPV16-positive patients, expansion of HPV-responsive T cells during chemoradiotherapy was found to be associated with improved recurrence-free survival.

The germline V gene sets CDR1 to LGHNA and CDR2 to YNFKEQ. The CDR3, from cysteine to phenylalanine, totals 15 residues. Just the 45-base CDR3 DNA is kept, in frame starting at base 1. V loses 0 bases, J loses 1 base, and the germline ends lie 10 bases apart. The library was built by means of the immunoSEQ multiplex PCR assay. TCRdb took over this immuneACCESS table, retaining in-frame rearrangements with V and J assigned. Such tables are incomplete; in checked studies, under half of the missing clones stem from an unresolved V gene, and the remainder is unexplained. This sample gives 10,000 to 14,000 clones in total; roughly 92% of them show up just once. Jointly, the top ten make up around 1.7% of the sample.

Specimen: blood, collected from a patient who underwent chemoradiotherapy. The sequence was collected from a human donor with HPV-associated anogenital cancer. The V gene is TRBV4-2 and the J gene is TRBJ2-7, with the D segment identity uncertain. Here is the DNA: TGTGCCAGCAGCCAAGATCTCGAGCGATCCTACGAGCAGTACTTC. Translated, this gives CASSQDLERSYEQYF.